These 30 T cell receptor beta chains came from one sample sequenced in a study of blood T cell repertoires in COVID-19. Sequenced by immunoSEQ multiplex PCR; TCRdb stores in-frame clones only, minus some. The repertoire holds some 160,000 clones, with roughly 90% as singletons. The sequencing sample was made of peripheral blood. The receptors were sampled from a woman in her seventies with acute or convalescent COVID-19.

This chain links TRBV30 with TRBJ1-5; D possibly corresponds to TRBD1 (5 bases). The ends were cut back, 2 bases at V and 3 bases at J, with 8 bases in the middle. The length of the CDR3 is 13 residues. The V gene's germline CDR1 is GTSNPN and CDR2 SVGIG (reference sequence). The CDR3 DNA is TGTGCCTGGAGTTCAGGGTACAATCAGCCCCAGCATTTT. This sequence encodes CAWSSGYNQPQHF.

This clone has just a few counts. V usage is TRBV6-5 and J usage is TRBJ2-7; D may be TRBD2 (5 bases). V lost 6 bases and J 3 bases, leaving 6 bases between the germline ends. The CDR3 has 11 amino acids. Germline V CDR1 and CDR2: MNHEY, SVGAGI. In DNA form, the CDR3 reads TGTGCCAGCAGACTAGGCTACGAGCAGTACTTC. It codes for CASRLGYEQYF.

This chain joins TRBV7-3 and TRBJ2-1; 7 nucleotides align to TRBD2. Per germline, CDR1 SGHTA and CDR2 FQGTGA. Unmatched junction bases numbered 14, after V lost 6 bases and J lost 6 bases. This CDR3 region has 16 residues. The CDR3 protein is CASRATSLGTVNEQFF. In nucleotides, the CDR3 is TGTGCCAGCAGGGCGACTAGCCTAGGGACTGTCAATGAGCAGTTCTTC.

The chain links TRBV7-9 to TRBJ1-1; unclear D gene. Germline-derived CDR1 and CDR2 are SEHNR and FQNEAQ (reference sequence). This CDR3 contains 12 residues. The V and J ends lost 3 bases and 11 bases respectively, with 13 bases between them. This CDR3 reads CASSFVPERAFF. The CDR3 DNA follows: TGTGCCAGCAGCTTCGTGCCTGAACGGGCTTTCTTT.

DNA for the CDR3: TGTGCCAGCAGCACGGAGGGCTACGAGCAGTACTTC. It encodes CASSTEGYEQYF. The chain is built from TRBV6-2 or TRBV6-3 and TRBJ2-7; perhaps TRBD2 as D (6 bases). Germline values: CDR1 MNHEY, CDR2 SVGEGT. The length of the CDR3 is 12 residues. Deletions cut 6 bases from V and 3 bases from J, with 9 bases between.

The chain has TRBV2 and TRBJ2-7, with 9 bases fitting TRBD1. Germline-derived CDR1 and CDR2 are SNHLY and FYNNEI. With 7 bases clipped from V and 5 bases from J, the junction kept 3 bases outside the gene matches. The CDR3 is 12 residues long. The CDR3 nucleotides read TGTGCCAGCAAGGACAGGGGTAACGAGCAGTACTTC. Its protein is CASKDRGNEQYF. Supplemented by reference TRBV2 and TRBJ2-7, the full variable domain reads EPEVTQTPSHQVTQMGQEVILRCVPISNHLYFYWYRQILGQKVEFLVSFYNNEISEKSEIFDDQFSVERPDGSNFTLKIRSTKLEDSAMYFCASKDRGNEQYFGPGTRLTVT.

This chain links TRBV5-1 with TRBJ2-7, with D perhaps matching TRBD2 (6 bases). This CDR3 has 14 amino acids. The germline CDR1 and CDR2 sequences are SGHRS and YFSETQ. The V gene lost 4 bases and the J gene lost 6 bases, with 17 bases spanning the gap. This CDR3 is CASSHGTGTGEQYF. CDR3 coding DNA: TGCGCCAGCAGCCACGGGACTGGGACCGGCGAGCAGTACTTC.

The CDR3 nucleotides read TGTGCCAGCAGTTACAGGGCCTATGGCTACACCTTC. Encoded protein: CASSYRAYGYTF. V usage is TRBV12-3 or TRBV12-4 and J usage is TRBJ1-2, with a possible D match to TRBD1 (6 bases). Trimming removed 4 bases from V and 4 bases from J, with 7 bases in between. This CDR3 is 12 amino acids long.

This clone has just a few counts. This chain joins TRBV29-1 and TRBJ1-2, with 8 bases lining up with TRBD1. Germline CDR1 SQVTM, CDR2 ANQGSEA. Trimming at V came to 0 bases and at J to 8 bases, leaving 5 bases not matched to a gene. This CDR3 is built from 13 residues. The CDR3 region is CSVEDQGAHGYTF. In DNA form, the CDR3 reads TGCAGCGTTGAAGATCAGGGGGCGCACGGCTACACCTTC.

The chain carries TRBV3-1 (or the pseudogene TRBV3-2) and TRBJ2-2, with 9 bases that match TRBD2. Germline assignment: CDR1 LGHDT and CDR2 YNNKEL (reference sequence). Trimming at V came to 4 bases and at J to 8 bases, leaving 8 bases not matched to a gene. CDR3 length equals 15 residues. The CDR3: CASSLSPAGGGELFF. CDR3 sequence (DNA): TGTGCCAGCAGCCTTTCCCCGGCGGGAGGGGGGGAGCTGTTTTTT.

The V gene is TRBV27, the J gene TRBJ2-7; 10 bases line up with TRBD2. Germline-derived CDR1 and CDR2 are MNHEY and SMNVEV (reference sequence). J was trimmed by 0 bases and V by 3 bases; bases with no gene match: 8. The CDR3 totals 17 residues. CDR3 loop: CASSFKREGWGSYEQYF. In DNA, the CDR3 is TGTGCCAGCAGTTTCAAGCGGGAGGGGTGGGGCTCCTACGAGCAGTACTTC.

This clone is a singleton in its sample. The chain has TRBV4-1 and TRBJ2-3; 12 positions agree with TRBD2. V was clipped by 1 base and J by 5 bases; unmatched bases: 7. Germline V lookup: CDR1 MGHRA, CDR2 YSYEKL. CDR3 length equals 17 residues. Here the CDR3 DNA reads TGCGCCAGCAGCCAAGTTCCCCCTAGCGGGGGGGGAGATACGCAGTATTTT. It encodes CASSQVPPSGGGDTQYF.

The genes are TRBV6-1 and TRBJ1-1; weak D call: TRBD1 (5 bases). This CDR3 is 14 amino acids long. The germline V gene has CDR1 MNHNS and CDR2 SASEGT. V shed 5 bases and J shed 1 base, with 11 bases lying between them. The CDR3 loop is CASSRPGSNTEAFF. CDR3 sequence (DNA): TGTGCCAGCAGTCGGCCAGGGTCGAACACTGAAGCTTTCTTT.

The J gene is TRBJ1-2, the V gene TRBV12-3 or TRBV12-4; 7 bases align to TRBD1. Trimming cost V 7 bases and J 3 bases; bases outside gene matches: 5. The length of the CDR3 is 13 residues. The CDR3 sequence is CASNQGVDYGYTF. DNA for the CDR3: TGTGCCAGCAACCAGGGGGTTGACTATGGCTACACCTTC.

The genes are TRBV11-1 and TRBJ2-1, with a possible D match to TRBD1 (6 bases). Trimming pared 1 base from V and 5 bases from J, leaving 12 bases between. In germline, CDR1 is SGHAT, CDR2 FQDESV (reference sequence). The CDR3 covers 15 residues. The CDR3 reads CASSLVPGQDNEQFF. CDR3 DNA sequence: TGTGCCAGCAGCTTAGTGCCGGGACAAGACAATGAGCAGTTCTTC.

The CDR3 coding sequence is TGTGCCACCAGTGCTGCCGGGACAGCTAACTATGGCTACACCTTC. Encoded protein: CATSAAGTANYGYTF. The chain employs TRBV24-1 and TRBJ1-2; 7 nucleotides match TRBD1. V gave up 5 bases and J gave up 0 bases; unmatched junction bases: 5. The CDR3 has 15 residues. Germline assignment: CDR1 KGHDR and CDR2 SFDVKD.

V and J are TRBV7-2 and TRBJ2-5; D is perhaps TRBD2 (6 bases). Trimming cost V 5 bases and J 5 bases, with 18 bases left between them. The germline V gene has CDR1 SGHTA and CDR2 FQGNSA. This CDR3 is 15 amino acids long. CDR3: CASSLIGTDKETQYF. The CDR3 bases are TGTGCCAGCAGCCTAATCGGGACTGACAAGGAGACCCAGTACTTC.

This clone showed up just a few times. This sequence joins TRBV4-3 and TRBJ1-1; 7 bases match TRBD1. CDR1 and CDR2 from the germline V gene are LGHNA and YSLEER. With 3 bases clipped from V and 1 base from J, the junction kept 2 bases outside the gene matches. The CDR3 covers 14 residues. CDR3 DNA sequence: TGCGCCAGCAGCCATAGGGACAGGAACACTGAAGCTTTCTTT. This translates into CASSHRDRNTEAFF.

This clone was observed at least ten times. The chain employs TRBV7-9 and TRBJ1-1; D is unclear. With 5 bases removed from V and 1 base from J, the gap between germline ends came to 8 bases. The CDR3 contains 13 residues. The germline V gene has CDR1 SEHNR and CDR2 FQNEAQ (reference sequence). The CDR3 protein is CASSRTENTEAFF. The CDR3 nucleotides read TGTGCCAGCAGCAGAACAGAGAACACTGAAGCTTTCTTT.

The V and J genes are TRBV4-3 and TRBJ2-5; D perhaps matches TRBD2 (6 bases). This CDR3 has 17 amino acids. V was trimmed by 1 base and J by 5 bases, leaving 20 bases between them. Germline assignment: CDR1 LGHNA and CDR2 YSLEER. The CDR3 is CASSQAASRGRGETQYF. CDR3 coding DNA: TGCGCCAGCAGCCAAGCCGCCTCGCGGGGTCGGGGGGAGACCCAGTACTTC.

The chain joins TRBV7-2 to TRBJ1-5; D is unresolved. Germline V gene lookup returns CDR1 SGHTA and CDR2 FQGNSA. V gave up 2 bases and J gave up 2 bases, with 7 bases separating them. The CDR3 sequence is 14 residues long. Here the CDR3 DNA reads TGTGCCAGCAGCTTACTCTATGGCAATCAGCCCCAGCATTTT. It translates to CASSLLYGNQPQHF.

The chain carries TRBV9 and TRBJ2-2, with D perhaps matching TRBD2 (6 bases). CDR3 length: 17 residues. Trimming shortened V by 0 bases and J by 4 bases, and 16 bases separated the two germline ends. The germline V gene encodes CDR1 SGDLS and CDR2 YYNGEE. CDR3 loop: CASSVVITSLTTGELFF. The CDR3 DNA follows: TGTGCCAGCAGCGTAGTCATAACTAGCTTAACCACCGGGGAGCTGTTTTTT.

V usage is TRBV19 and J usage is TRBJ1-2; D is perhaps TRBD1 (6 bases). Trimming cost V 3 bases and J 5 bases, with 22 bases left between them. This CDR3 has 17 residues. Germline V gene lookup returns CDR1 LNHDA and CDR2 SQIVND (reference sequence). CDR3 DNA: TGTGCCAGTAGTATGGGTAGACAGGATCGGCGTGGGTATGGCTACACCTTC. As protein: CASSMGRQDRRGYGYTF.

The chain couples TRBV28 to TRBJ2-7, with 8 bases lining up with TRBD1. The CDR3 has 17 amino acids. V shed 5 bases, J shed 1 base, and the junction held 13 bases outside the gene matches. Germline CDR1 MDHEN, CDR2 SYDVKM. CDR3 coding DNA: TGTGCCAGCAGTCACCCGGGCTGGACAGGGAATTCCTACGAGCAGTACTTC. Its translation: CASSHPGWTGNSYEQYF.

The chain has TRBV9 and TRBJ1-2; a weak D match, TRBD1 (6 bases). CDR1 is SGDLS, CDR2 YYNGEE, per germline. The CDR3 extends over 14 amino acids. V lost 3 bases, J lost 8 bases, and 17 bases lay in between. CDR3 sequence: CASSAGRGRIGYTF. The CDR3 coding sequence is TGTGCCAGCAGCGCCGGCAGGGGCAGGATCGGCTACACCTTC.

The V gene is TRBV10-3, the J gene TRBJ2-1; TRBD2 matches at 10 bases. This CDR3 region has 15 residues. Germline V CDR1 and CDR2: ENHRY, SYGVKD. J gave up 8 bases and V 2 bases, and 6 bases lay outside the gene matches. This chain's CDR3 is CAISESGRALDEQFF. For the CDR3, the DNA is TGTGCCATCAGTGAGAGCGGGAGGGCCCTCGATGAGCAGTTCTTC.

The chain employs TRBV10-1 and TRBJ1-6; maybe TRBD1 (6 bases). The CDR3 has 18 amino acids. The V and J ends lost 2 bases and 9 bases respectively, with 23 bases between them. Looked up from germline, CDR1 is WNHNN and CDR2 is SYGVQD (reference sequence). The CDR3 DNA is TGCGCCAGCAGTGAGCGGGGGGCGGCCGGGGGTTTTGGTTCACCCCTCCACTTT. The encoded protein is CASSERGAAGGFGSPLHF.

The chain has TRBV6-5 and TRBJ2-1; 8 bases are a match to TRBD2. The germline CDR1 and CDR2 sequences are MNHEY and SVGAGI. This CDR3 has 15 residues. J lost 8 bases, V lost 2 bases, and 8 bases had no gene match. CDR3 bases: TGTGCCAGCAGTTACAGGAGCGGGAGTCTGGATGAGCAGTTCTTC. Its protein is CASSYRSGSLDEQFF.

The J gene is TRBJ1-5, the V gene TRBV6-5; D is unresolved. This CDR3 is built from 13 residues. Germline CDR1 MNHEY, CDR2 SVGAGI. The germline V and J ends were trimmed by 7 bases and 1 base, with 8 bases remaining between them. This chain's CDR3 is CASKEGSNQPQHF. CDR3 nucleotides: TGTGCCAGCAAGGAGGGAAGCAATCAGCCCCAGCATTTT.

This sequence joins TRBV2 and TRBJ1-2, with TRBD1 identical over 8 bases. Germline V gives CDR1 SNHLY, CDR2 FYNNEI. V trimming: 6 bases; J trimming: 2 bases; junction bases outside the gene matches: 2. The CDR3 totals 13 residues. CDR3 in amino acids: CASRDRANYGYTF. As DNA, the CDR3 is TGTGCCAGCAGGGACAGGGCGAACTATGGCTACACCTTC.